The clone carrying this T cell receptor (beta chain) was observed at least ten times. These data belong to a study of T cells in Graves' hyperthyroidism and ophthalmopathy. The source material, RNA transcripts, was used to amplify TCR beta CDR3 regions. First-round RT-PCR of the TCR CDR3 relied on the HTBI primer set. MiXCR, run by TCRdb on the multiplex PCR reads, gives a single entry per CDR3 protein. Among about 350,000 distinct CDR3 sequences, about 16% were seen once, and the ten largest hold roughly 19%. What was sequenced was blood. The sequence came from a woman in her fifties or sixties with Graves' ophthalmopathy.

CDR3 protein: CASSPRADGDTQYF. DNA of the CDR3: TGCGCCAGCAGCCCCCGGGCGGACGGGGATACGCAGTATTTT. The chain employs TRBV5-1 and TRBJ2-3; D call uncertain. V lost 4 bases and J lost 6, with 15 bases in between. This CDR3 has 14 amino acids. Looked up from germline, CDR1 is SGHRS and CDR2 is YFSETQ.